This TCR beta chain was documented in a study of shared clonotypes between healthy human individuals. Study-wide context: The donors, two women and a few men, were aged 18 to 49.

Under the authors' procedure: ImmunoSEQ junction-only sequences lacked quality scores, so their filtering differed. Profiled with immunoSEQ multiplex PCR; TCRdb holds only in-frame clones, not every one. The DNA gave D and trimming, while V, J and clone size come from that table. The sample lists 2.5 million or so clones; about 92% were seen once. About this clone itself: In the same sample, other DNA sequences code for this CDR3.

The CDR3 is 14 residues long. Deletions cut 2 bases from V and 2 bases from J, with 9 bases between. The germline V gene has CDR1 SGDLS and CDR2 YYNGEE. The genes are TRBV9 and TRBJ2-3; D unresolved. The TCR was taken from a man aged 18 to 29 in good health. The sequenced material came from naive CD4+ T cells sorted from blood. Specified subset: CD45RA+ positively selected. The CDR3 region is CASSVFSSTDTQYF. The CDR3 nucleotides are TGTGCCAGCAGCGTGTTCAGTTCCACAGATACGCAGTATTTT.